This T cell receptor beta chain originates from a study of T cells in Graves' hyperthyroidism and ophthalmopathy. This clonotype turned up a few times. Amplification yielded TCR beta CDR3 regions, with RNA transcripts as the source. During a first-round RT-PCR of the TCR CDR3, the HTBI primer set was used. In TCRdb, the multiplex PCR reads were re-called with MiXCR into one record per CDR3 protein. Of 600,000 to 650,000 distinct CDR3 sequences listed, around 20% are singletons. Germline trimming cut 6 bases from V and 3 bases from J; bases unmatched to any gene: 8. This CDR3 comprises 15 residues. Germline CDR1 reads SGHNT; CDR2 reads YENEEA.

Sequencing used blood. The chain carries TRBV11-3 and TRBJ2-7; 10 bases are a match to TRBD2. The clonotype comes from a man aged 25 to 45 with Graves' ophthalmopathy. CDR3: CASSLRAGGLYEQYF. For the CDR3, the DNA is TGTGCCAGCAGTTTACGAGCGGGAGGGCTCTACGAGCAGTACTTC.